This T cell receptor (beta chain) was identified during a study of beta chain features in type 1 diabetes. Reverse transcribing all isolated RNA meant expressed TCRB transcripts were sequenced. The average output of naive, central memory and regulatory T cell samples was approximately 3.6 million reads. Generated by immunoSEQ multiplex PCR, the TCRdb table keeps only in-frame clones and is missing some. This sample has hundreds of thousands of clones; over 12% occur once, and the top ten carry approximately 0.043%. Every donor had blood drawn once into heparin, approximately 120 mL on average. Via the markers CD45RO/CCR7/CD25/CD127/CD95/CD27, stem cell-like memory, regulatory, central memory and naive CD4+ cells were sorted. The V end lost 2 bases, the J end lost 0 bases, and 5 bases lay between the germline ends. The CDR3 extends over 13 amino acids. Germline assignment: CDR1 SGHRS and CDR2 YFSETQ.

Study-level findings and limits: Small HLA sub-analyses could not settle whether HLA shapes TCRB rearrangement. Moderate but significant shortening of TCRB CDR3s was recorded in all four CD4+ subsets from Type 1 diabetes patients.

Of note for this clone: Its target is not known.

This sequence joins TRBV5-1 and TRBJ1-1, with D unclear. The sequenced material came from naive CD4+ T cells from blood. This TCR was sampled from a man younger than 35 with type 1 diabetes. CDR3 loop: CASSFGLNTEAFF. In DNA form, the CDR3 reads TGCGCCAGCAGCTTTGGGTTGAACACTGAAGCTTTCTTT.